This T cell receptor (beta chain) was observed in a study of vaccination and CD4 T cells after COVID-19. Study summary: Stimulation used overlapping spike peptides from SARS-CoV-2, HCoV-NL63, HCoV-OC43 and HCoV-229E.

Worth noting for this clonotype: The antigen is not known.

Trimming took off 5 bases at V and 4 bases at J, with 20 bases between the two ends. The CDR3 spans 16 residues. The germline V gene has CDR1 MDHEN and CDR2 SYDVKM. Study results and limitations: Convalescent patients had 304 of 307 vaccine-specific clones showing spike mono-reactivity.

As for treatment: roughly 10-day PBMC culture with coronavirus spike peptide pools or control peptides (ViraFEST assay). Cultured CD4+ T cell DNA underwent sequencing with the Oncomine TCR Beta short-read assay. The source of extracted genomic DNA was cultured CD4+ T cells. TCRdb ran MiXCR on the PCR reads and lists one entry per CDR3 protein. The sample has around 7,100 distinct CDR3 sequences; 73% are singletons. The sample consisted of CD4+ T cells from blood, cultured in vitro. The chain uses TRBV28 and TRBJ1-2, with TRBD1 as a possible D gene (5 bases). The source of this sequence is a human donor who had recovered from COVID-19. This CDR3 is CASSPVGQGLFYGYTF. DNA of the CDR3: TGTGCCAGCAGTCCGGTAGGGCAGGGACTCTTCTATGGCTACACCTTC.